This T cell receptor beta chain originates from a study of T-cell memory formation after mild COVID-19. Broader study findings: Clones shrinking from day 15 to 85 showed even CD4/CD8 mixes; later expanders tilted CD4+. Cross-reactive memory seemingly joined, as some responding clones were found in pre-infection memory.

This clonotype has only a few counts. Its antigen is unidentified. TCRdb reprocessed the 5' RACE reads via MiXCR and lists one record per CDR3 protein. This table has about half a million distinct CDR3 sequences, 18% appearing once. Germline CDR1 LNHDA, CDR2 SQIVND (reference sequence). The CDR3 spans 14 residues. V was pared by 7 bases and J by 2 bases, with 14 bases between. The clonotype comes from an adult woman who had mild COVID-19 (a few samples of this study predate the infection). Cell type and time point are not known. The rearrangement uses TRBV19 and TRBJ1-2, with D unresolved. Sequences were obtained from PBMCs or a T cell subset sorted from them (not recorded which). CDR3 DNA: TGTGCCAGTACCTTTCAGACCCGAAACTATGGCTACACCTTC. Translating gives CASTFQTRNYGYTF.